The sequence of this T cell receptor beta chain was determined in a study of lymphopenia after photon versus proton radiotherapy. Study-wide findings and caveats: Only patients who died were analyzed for survival; proton advantage is unproven. After lymphocyte nadir, photon-treated repertoires showed oligoclonal expansion, especially CD8+ Temra. Post-nadir TCR diversity decline inversely tracked overall survival among those who died.

Of note for this clone: Its specificity is not known.

V trimming: 5 bases; J trimming: 2 bases; junction bases outside the gene matches: 8. The CDR3 is 15 residues long. Germline V lookup: CDR1 SEHNR, CDR2 FQNEAQ (reference sequence). Only in-frame clones appear in the TCRdb table, and some are missing; sequencing was by immunoSEQ multiplex PCR. This sample has around 31,000 clones, with 89% found just once. This clonotype originated in a woman aged 70 to 79 with pancreatic cancer. Some clones in this sample may be carry-over from other donors' samples. The sequencing used peripheral blood, collected from a patient treated with proton-based radiotherapy. The gene calls are TRBV7-9 and TRBJ1-2; 7 positions agree with TRBD1. CDR3 protein: CASSNDRGGNYGYTF. The CDR3 coding sequence is TGTGCCAGCAGCAACGACCGAGGGGGCAACTATGGCTACACCTTC.